This T cell receptor beta chain is from a study of CD8+ T cells in alopecia areata. Overall study: Those treated were given oral tofacitinib at 5 to 10 mg twice daily.

Treatment: oral pan-JAK inhibitor, 5-10 mg twice daily. The V gene's germline CDR1 is LNHDA and CDR2 SQIVND (reference sequence). The CDR3 totals 13 residues. Trimming took off 3 bases at V and 7 bases at J, with 10 bases between the two ends. Extracted RNA was reverse transcribed, and the resulting cDNA served as sequencing template. Method: immunoSEQ multiplex PCR; TCRdb's copy keeps in-frame clones and lacks some. The table shows 180,000 or so clones, with 55% to 75% occurring only once. A remark on this clone: Its antigen remains unknown.

The study, taken as a whole, reports: Patients displayed less clarity in TCR sharing than mice, a finding possibly related to HLA.

The specimen was CD4+ T cells sorted from blood, collected at week 24, from a patient treated with tofacitinib. This clonotype was sampled from a human donor with alopecia areata. The rearrangement joins TRBV19 to TRBJ2-1; TRBD2 is a possible D gene (5 bases). CDR3 sequence: CASSISTRNEQFF. The CDR3 DNA reads TGTGCCAGTAGTATCTCCACTAGGAATGAGCAGTTCTTC. The entire variable domain, with the rest obtained from reference TRBV19 and TRBJ2-1, is as follows: DGGITQSPKYLFRKEGQNVTLSCEQNLNHDAMYWYRQDPGQGLRLIYYSQIVNDFQKGDIAEGYSVSREKKESFPLTVTSAQKNPTAFYLCASSISTRNEQFFGPGTRLTVL.